This is a list of T cell receptor beta chains from one sample in a study of blood T cell repertoires in COVID-19. TCRdb's copy holds only in-frame clones and misses some; the assay was immunoSEQ multiplex PCR. The table has 200,000 to 250,000 clones, 82% seen once; the top ten hold about 3.2%. Sequencing was performed on PBMCs or T cells enriched from blood (not recorded which). Every receptor here comes from a woman in her fifties or sixties who had recovered from COVID-19. Both conserved end residues are part of each CDR3. Each record gives: D gene, clone size, J gene, V gene, CDR3 DNA, CDR3 protein. D genes are given only for firm matches. A row's size may be missing; if present it is once, few, many or a size class.

NA	NA	TRBJ2-7	TRBV5-1	TGCGCCAGCAGCTTGGGGGGCGGTTGGTCCGAGCAGTACTTC	CASSLGGGWSEQYF
NA	few	TRBJ2-7	TRBV19	TGTGCCAGTAGTCAGGGTCTTATCCACGAGCAGTACTTC	CASSQGLIHEQYF
TRBD2	NA	TRBJ2-3	TRBV24-1	TGTGCCACCAGTGATCCCGGTCGGGGGGGCACAGATACGCAGTATTTT	CATSDPGRGGTDTQYF
NA	NA	TRBJ1-5	TRBV20-1	TGCAGTGCTAGTAGCGGGGTTGGAAATCAGCCCCAGCATTTT	CSASSGVGNQPQHF
NA	once	TRBJ2-2	TRBV3-1/TRBV3-2	TGTGCCAGCACCCCGGGACTGCTCACCGGGGAGCTGTTTTTT	CASTPGLLTGELFF
TRBD1	few	TRBJ1-4	TRBV18	TGTGCCAGCTCACCGGGACAGAACAATGAAAAACTGTTTTTT	CASSPGQNNEKLFF
TRBD2	NA	TRBJ2-3	TRBV2	TGTGCCAGCAGTGAAAGGGGTCTAGCGGGGAGTTACCGTTCTAGCACAGATACGCAGTATTTT	CASSERGLAGSYRSSTDTQYF
NA	NA	TRBJ1-2	TRBV11-2	TGTGCCAGCAGCTTAGATCCAGGGGACATGTTCAACTATGGCTACACCTTC	CASSLDPGDMFNYGYTF
TRBD1	NA	TRBJ1-2	TRBV10-3	TGTGCCATCAGACCGGGACAGGGGGTCTTAAAGGATGGCTACACCTTC	CAIRPGQGVLKDGYTF
TRBD2	NA	TRBJ2-1	TRBV6-2/TRBV6-3	TGTGCCAGCAGTACTAGCGGGGGGCGCTCCTACAATGAGCAGTTCTTC	CASSTSGGRSYNEQFF
NA	NA	TRBJ1-1	TRBV3-1/TRBV3-2	TGTGCCAGCAGCCACGGGGTGGAGGGCACTGAAGCTTTCTTT	CASSHGVEGTEAFF
NA	NA	TRBJ2-7	TRBV29-1	TGCAGCGTTGAACACTACGAGCAGTACTTC	CSVEHYEQYF
NA	NA	TRBJ1-1	TRBV5-1	TGCGCCAGCAGCTTGGATTGGATGGGCAGTCAGAACACTGAAGCTTTCTTT	CASSLDWMGSQNTEAFF
TRBD1	NA	TRBJ1-1	TRBV10-3	TGTGCCATCAGAAGTAATAACAGGGGGGACACTGAAGCTTTCTTT	CAIRSNNRGDTEAFF
NA	NA	TRBJ2-2	TRBV7-9	TGTGCCAGCAGCTTAGAACTCGACACCGGGGAGCTGTTTTTT	CASSLELDTGELFF
NA	few	TRBJ1-2	TRBV7-2	TGTGCCAGCAGCCCTCAGGGGCAAGCTAACTATGGCTACACCTTC	CASSPQGQANYGYTF
NA	NA	TRBJ1-1	TRBV5-1	TGCGCCAGCAGTCAATTTAGCCCGGGGACTGAAGCTTTCTTT	CASSQFSPGTEAFF
NA	NA	TRBJ2-1	TRBV5-1	TGCGCCAGCAGCTTGAGGACAGAAAACAATGAGCAGTTCTTC	CASSLRTENNEQFF
TRBD2	NA	TRBJ2-1	TRBV5-4	TGTGCCAGCAGCTTGGGACCCCGGGACTACTCCTACAATGAGCAGTTCTTC	CASSLGPRDYSYNEQFF
NA	NA	TRBJ1-1	TRBV19	TGTGCCAGTAGTATAGCAGGGGACATGAACACTGAAGCTTTCTTT	CASSIAGDMNTEAFF
TRBD1	NA	TRBJ1-1	TRBV5-4	TGTGCCAGCAGCCCGGATGGGACAGGGCTCAACACTGAAGCTTTCTTT	CASSPDGTGLNTEAFF
TRBD1	NA	TRBJ1-2	TRBV5-6	TGTGCCAGCAGCTTGCGACAGGGTAACTATGGCTACACCTTC	CASSLRQGNYGYTF
NA	few	TRBJ1-6	TRBV5-5	TGTGCCAGCAGCCTTAACCCGAGCTCCTATAATTCACCCCTCCACTTT	CASSLNPSSYNSPLHF
TRBD1	NA	TRBJ2-7	TRBV4-3	TGCGCCAGCAGCCAAGGTATTGGGACAGAGATTTACGAGCAGTACTTC	CASSQGIGTEIYEQYF
TRBD1	NA	TRBJ1-3	TRBV6-1	TGTGCCAGCAGGACCGACAGGGGGCCTGGAAACACCATATATTTT	CASRTDRGPGNTIYF
TRBD1	NA	TRBJ1-4	TRBV6-5	TGTGCCAGCAGGTCAACCGGGACAGGGGGTGAAAAACTGTTTTTT	CASRSTGTGGEKLFF
NA	NA	TRBJ1-2	TRBV5-6	TGTGCCAGCAGCCATGTTCGGACGGCGAACAGGGATGGCTACACCTTC	CASSHVRTANRDGYTF
TRBD1	few	TRBJ1-1	TRBV3-1/TRBV3-2	TGTGCCAGCAGCCAAGGCGGACAGGGTCGGTTTGCTTTCTTT	CASSQGGQGRFAFF
NA	NA	TRBJ2-3	TRBV7-6	TGTGCCAGCAGCCGGGACTTGCCGGATACGCAGTATTTT	CASSRDLPDTQYF
NA	NA	TRBJ1-5	TRBV19	TGTGCCAGTACCCTGGGACATCAAGGCCATCAGCCCCAGCATTTT	CASTLGHQGHQPQHF
NA	few	TRBJ2-7	TRBV14	TGTGCCAGCAGTCCGAAGGGGGTTAGGCAGTACTTC	CASSPKGVRQYF
NA	NA	TRBJ2-6	TRBV18	TGTGCCAGCTCACCAATGCAGGCTGGGGCCAACGTCCTGACTTTC	CASSPMQAGANVLTF
NA	NA	TRBJ2-2	TRBV19	TGTGCCAGTAGTATCCCCCACAGGGTTGGTCACACCGGGGAGCTGTTTTTT	CASSIPHRVGHTGELFF
NA	NA	TRBJ1-2	TRBV5-4	TGTGCCAGCACCAAAGTGGGGCCTGGTGGCTACACCTTC	CASTKVGPGGYTF
NA	NA	TRBJ1-6	TRBV19	TGTGCCAGTAGACGACAGGAGAATAATTCACCCCTCCACTTT	CASRRQENNSPLHF
TRBD1	NA	TRBJ2-7	TRBV29-1	TGCAGCGTTGAATCGGGACAGGGACACGAGCAGTACTTC	CSVESGQGHEQYF
NA	NA	TRBJ2-1	TRBV11-3	TGTGCCAGCAGCTTAGGCAGGGCGAATGAGCAGTTCTTC	CASSLGRANEQFF
TRBD2	NA	TRBJ2-5	TRBV3-1/TRBV3-2	TGTGCCAGCAGCTTCGTCCTTGGGAGCGGGGGGGCTGAGACCCAGTACTTC	CASSFVLGSGGAETQYF